This entry lists 28 T cell receptor beta chains sequenced from one sample in a study of cytomegalovirus exposure and HLA in healthy donors. A multiplex PCR was run with 60 Vbeta primers and 13 Jbeta primers. Some clones are missing from TCRdb's copy, which holds only in-frame ones; the method was immunoSEQ multiplex PCR. The data hold about 160,000 clones, with over 75% observed a single time. What was sequenced was PBMCs. Receptors originate from a woman in her forties or fifties in good health and CMV-seropositive.

V usage is TRBV7-9 and J usage is TRBJ1-4; 9 positions match TRBD1. This CDR3 has 15 amino acids. The germline gives CDR1 SEHNR, CDR2 FQNEAQ (reference sequence). The V and J ends lost 3 bases and 6 bases, in that order; junction bases with no gene match: 5. CDR3 loop: CASSLGTGRHEKLFF. As DNA, the CDR3 is TGTGCCAGCAGCTTGGGGACAGGGCGGCATGAAAAACTGTTTTTT.

The genes are TRBV4-3 and TRBJ1-5; D possibly corresponds to TRBD1 (6 bases). Germline lookup yields CDR1 LGHNA and CDR2 YSLEER. CDR3 length: 13 amino acids. V lost 4 bases, J lost 5 bases, and 9 bases lay in between. CDR3 region: CASSLQGHQPQHF. The CDR3 DNA follows: TGCGCCAGCAGCCTACAGGGACATCAGCCCCAGCATTTT.

The chain has TRBV18 and TRBJ2-3, with D possibly being TRBD1 (6 bases). This CDR3 comprises 15 residues. The germline gives CDR1 KGHSH, CDR2 LQKENI. V lost 2 bases and J lost 0, with 9 bases in between. CDR3 sequence: CASSPSQGSTDTQYF. In DNA form, the CDR3 reads TGTGCCAGCTCACCATCGCAGGGGAGCACAGATACGCAGTATTTT.

The rearrangement uses TRBV30 and TRBJ2-6; no clear D gene. CDR1 GTSNPN and CDR2 SVGIG come from the germline V gene (reference sequence). This CDR3 region has 14 residues. V lost 6 bases and J 0 bases, leaving 9 bases between the germline ends. CDR3 nucleotides: TGTGCCTGCCAGCGCTCCTCTGGGGCCAACGTCCTGACTTTC. Amino acids: CACQRSSGANVLTF.

CDR3 protein: CASSIAAGLYNEQFF. The CDR3 DNA reads TGTGCCAGTAGTATAGCAGCGGGCCTCTACAATGAGCAGTTCTTC. The chain uses TRBV19 and TRBJ2-1; D possibly corresponds to TRBD2 (6 bases). Germline lookup yields CDR1 LNHDA and CDR2 SQIVND (reference sequence). This CDR3 has 15 residues. Trimming took off 1 base at V and 3 bases at J, with 10 bases between the two ends.

This sequence joins TRBV28 and TRBJ1-2; TRBD1 is a possible D gene (5 bases). Trimming pared 4 bases from V and 5 bases from J, leaving 11 bases between. Germline CDR1 reads MDHEN; CDR2 reads SYDVKM. CDR3 size: 13 residues. In nucleotides, the CDR3 is TGTGCCAGCAGTTCCGGGAGGGGATATGGCTACACCTTC. Amino acid sequence: CASSSGRGYGYTF.

The V gene is TRBV11-3, the J gene TRBJ1-6; D possibly corresponds to TRBD1 (6 bases). Trimming left V 5 bases short and J 10 bases short, with 12 bases between. The CDR3 consists of 13 residues. Germline V lookup: CDR1 SGHNT, CDR2 YENEEA. The DNA of the CDR3 is TGTGCCAGCAGCCGGGACATCCAGTCACCCCTCCACTTT. Translated, it gives CASSRDIQSPLHF.

DNA for the CDR3: TGTGCCAGCAGTTCACTCATCTACGAGCAGTACTTC. This gives the protein CASSSLIYEQYF. The rearrangement joins TRBV28 to TRBJ2-5; D ambiguous. The J call may be in error: the DNA end matches TRBJ2-7 better. The CDR3 runs to 12 residues. CDR1 and CDR2 from the germline V gene are MDHEN and SYDVKM.

The J gene is TRBJ2-5, the V gene TRBV7-9, with 8 bases matching TRBD1. CDR3 size: 14 residues. Germline CDR1 SEHNR, CDR2 FQNEAQ (reference sequence). The V and J ends lost 5 bases and 3 bases, in that order; junction bases with no gene match: 5. The CDR3, as DNA: TGTGCCAGCAGCGGGAGGACAGGGAAAGAGACCCAGTACTTC. Its translation: CASSGRTGKETQYF.

V is TRBV11-3 and J is TRBJ2-3; perhaps TRBD2 as D (6 bases). With 0 bases removed from V and 1 base from J, the gap between germline ends came to 17 bases. The germline CDR1 and CDR2 sequences are SGHNT and YENEEA. This CDR3 is built from 18 residues. CDR3 protein: CASSLESSRKRGTDTQYF. DNA for the CDR3: TGTGCCAGCAGCTTAGAGTCAAGCCGAAAGCGGGGCACAGATACGCAGTATTTT.

The chain uses TRBV10-1 and TRBJ2-7; TRBD1 matches at 7 bases. The V segment lost 0 bases and the J segment 2 bases; nucleotides outside the gene matches: 4. The CDR3 totals 15 residues. CDR1 is WNHNN, CDR2 SYGVQD, per germline (reference sequence). The DNA of the CDR3 is TGCGCCAGCAGTGAGTCGTGGCAGGGGGCCTACGAGCAGTACTTC. Amino acids: CASSESWQGAYEQYF.

This clone was counted once. The rearrangement links TRBV28 to TRBJ1-6; TRBD1 matches 8 bases. The CDR3 sequence is 15 residues long. Germline V gene data show CDR1 as MDHEN and CDR2 as SYDVKM. Trimming took 3 bases from V and 9 from J; bases not matched to a gene: 7. The CDR3 sequence is CASSFGQGKISPLHF. The CDR3 nucleotides are TGTGCCAGCAGTTTCGGACAGGGCAAGATTTCACCCCTCCACTTT.

The genes are TRBV4-2 and TRBJ2-5, with 8 bases that match TRBD2. Germline V lookup: CDR1 LGHNA, CDR2 YNFKEQ. The CDR3 contains 18 residues. Unmatched junction bases numbered 22, after V lost 2 bases and J lost 11 bases. CDR3 in amino acids: CASSQRPFSGGDLWEQYF. CDR3 coding DNA: TGTGCCAGCAGCCAAAGGCCCTTCAGCGGGGGAGACCTTTGGGAGCAGTACTTC.

This clone was counted a single time. The chain employs TRBV28 and TRBJ2-5; tentative D call: TRBD2 (6 bases). This CDR3 region has 16 residues. Germline V CDR1 and CDR2: MDHEN, SYDVKM. The V and J ends lost 5 bases and 6 bases respectively, with 22 bases between them. The CDR3 DNA reads TGTGCCAGCAGTGGACTAATGGGACCCCCGGGGAAGACCCAGTACTTC. Its translation is CASSGLMGPPGKTQYF.

The chain combines TRBV7-2 with TRBJ2-6; D is perhaps TRBD1 (6 bases). CDR3 length: 15 residues. The germline V and J ends were trimmed by 2 bases and 2 bases, with 7 bases remaining between them. Per germline, CDR1 SGHTA and CDR2 FQGNSA. The DNA of the CDR3 is TGTGCCAGCAGCTTAAAGGGGGCTGGGGCCAACGTCCTGACTTTC. It translates to CASSLKGAGANVLTF.

This clone turned up a few times. This chain connects TRBV5-1 to TRBJ1-2; D may be TRBD1 (6 bases). The CDR3 runs to 13 residues. Deletions cut 8 bases from V and 3 bases from J, with 14 bases between. Germline V lookup: CDR1 SGHRS, CDR2 YFSETQ. The CDR3 sequence is CASHRDVDYGYTF. The CDR3 DNA is TGCGCCAGTCACAGGGACGTTGACTATGGCTACACCTTC. Together with reference TRBV5-1 and TRBJ1-2, the CDR3 gives the full variable domain: KAGVTQTPRYLIKTRGQQVTLSCSPISGHRSVSWYQQTPGQGLQFLFEYFSETQRNKGNFPGRFSGRQFSNSRSEMNVSTLELGDSALYLCASHRDVDYGYTFGSGTRLTVV.

A single count supports this clone. V gene TRBV18 combines with J gene TRBJ2-7; D gene uncertain. The CDR3 extends over 13 amino acids. The germline V gene has CDR1 KGHSH and CDR2 LQKENI. The V and J ends lost 2 bases and 4 bases respectively, with 9 bases between them. The CDR3 sequence is CASSPAKRYEQYF. CDR3 DNA: TGTGCCAGCTCACCAGCGAAGAGATACGAGCAGTACTTC.

The chain is built from TRBV6-1 and TRBJ2-7, with a weak D call TRBD1 (6 bases). Trimming left V 5 bases short and J 4 bases short, with 9 bases between. Per germline, CDR1 MNHNS and CDR2 SASEGT. The CDR3 extends over 12 amino acids. The CDR3 region is CASSSTGYEQYF. CDR3 nucleotides: TGTGCCAGCAGTTCGACAGGTTACGAGCAGTACTTC.

The chain combines TRBV19 with TRBJ1-6; tentatively, D is TRBD1 (5 bases). Trimming left V 11 bases short and J 7 bases short, with 12 bases between. The CDR3 is 12 residues long. The germline V gene has CDR1 LNHDA and CDR2 SQIVND (reference sequence). The CDR3: CAVGQGNSPLHF. Here the CDR3 DNA reads TGTGCCGTGGGGCAAGGAAATTCACCCCTCCACTTT.

CDR3 DNA sequence: TGCGCCAGCAGCCCAATTGGCGGGGGTCAGGGGGCGAGCAATCAGCCCCAGCATTTT. Translation: CASSPIGGGQGASNQPQHF. The genes are TRBV23-1 and TRBJ1-5, with 8 bases that match TRBD1. TRBV23-1 is assigned to the ORF class and has an uncertain function. CDR3 length: 19 amino acids. The V gene end was trimmed by 6 bases and the J gene end by 1 base; junction bases not matched to a gene: 17.

V usage is TRBV4-2 and J usage is TRBJ2-5, with TRBD2 as a possible D gene (5 bases). Trimming pared 1 base from V and 0 bases from J, leaving 15 bases between. Germline V gene data show CDR1 as LGHNA and CDR2 as YNFKEQ. This CDR3 spans 17 amino acids. For the CDR3, the DNA is TGTGCCAGCAGCCAAGGAGGAGGACCCAAGTACCAAGAGACCCAGTACTTC. Translation: CASSQGGGPKYQETQYF.

The rearrangement uses TRBV19 and TRBJ2-2; TRBD2 is a possible D gene (7 bases). Trimming pared 6 bases from V and 6 bases from J, leaving 20 bases between. CDR3 length equals 16 residues. Germline V CDR1 and CDR2: LNHDA, SQIVND (reference sequence). The CDR3 nucleotides read TGTGCCAGTAGCGATCATGGGGCGGGGGCGGCCGGGGAGCTGTTTTTT. It encodes CASSDHGAGAAGELFF.

In its sample, this clone was seen once. The chain employs TRBV9 and TRBJ2-1, with D tentatively TRBD2 (5 bases). The CDR3 consists of 14 residues. Germline CDR1 SGDLS, CDR2 YYNGEE. V shed 4 bases and J shed 3 bases, with 11 bases lying between them. For the CDR3, the DNA is TGTGCCAGCAGCTTCATGGGAGACTACAATGAGCAGTTCTTC. This sequence encodes CASSFMGDYNEQFF.

The chain carries TRBV28 and TRBJ2-7; the D is unclear. V lost 5 bases to trimming and J lost 3 bases, with 17 bases between them. The CDR3 spans 15 residues. CDR1 and CDR2 (germline): MDHEN, SYDVKM. In DNA, the CDR3 is TGTGCCAGCAGTGTCCCGGGTCTTTCTGGCTACGAGCAGTACTTC. Translating gives CASSVPGLSGYEQYF.

J is TRBJ1-3 and V is TRBV5-4, with a tentative D call TRBD1 (6 bases). The CDR3 runs to 15 residues. V lost 2 bases and J lost 2, with 11 bases in between. Germline V gives CDR1 SGHNT, CDR2 YYREEE (reference sequence). CDR3 DNA sequence: TGTGCCAGCAGCTTACCGGGACAAGCTGGAAACACCATATATTTT. Translating gives CASSLPGQAGNTIYF.

This chain uses TRBV11-3 with TRBJ2-1; TRBD2 agrees at 15 bases. The CDR3 has 17 residues. The V segment lost 5 bases and the J segment 4 bases; nucleotides outside the gene matches: 6. Per the germline V gene, CDR1 is SGHNT and CDR2 is YENEEA. The CDR3 coding sequence is TGTGCCAGCAGCATCGGGACTAGCGGGGGGCGTTACAATGAGCAGTTCTTC. The encoded protein is CASSIGTSGGRYNEQFF. The full variable domain, with the rest looked up from reference TRBV11-3 and TRBJ2-1, is EAGVVQSPRYKIIEKKQPVAFWCNPISGHNTLYWYLQNLGQGPELLIRYENEEAVDDSQLPKDRFSAERLKGVDSTLKIQPAELGDSAVYLCASSIGTSGGRYNEQFFGPGTRLTVL.

This clone has just a few counts. The chain has TRBV29-1 and TRBJ2-3, with D uncertain. Between the trimmed V and J ends, which lost 6 bases and 4 bases, there was a span of 17 bases. CDR1 is SQVTM, CDR2 ANQGSEA, per germline. This CDR3 has 14 residues. The CDR3 nucleotides are TGCAGCGTGTCTCTCCGGTTAGTGGCAGATACGCAGTATTTT. This sequence encodes CSVSLRLVADTQYF.

This clone was picked up a small number of times. The chain combines TRBV28 with TRBJ1-5, with 8 bases identical to TRBD1. The V and J ends lost 5 bases and 6 bases, in that order; junction bases with no gene match: 9. The CDR3 runs to 15 residues. Germline CDR1 is MDHEN and CDR2 is SYDVKM. DNA for the CDR3: TGTGCCAGCAGTCAACCGGGACAGGATCCTCAGCCCCAGCATTTT. Translating it yields CASSQPGQDPQPQHF.